This TCR beta chain originates from a study of T cell responses to AZD1222 COVID-19 vaccine. Study observations and caveats: Possibly, clonal diversity was underestimated; donors were largely white British and included more females.

Sequenced by immunoSEQ multiplex PCR; TCRdb stores in-frame clones only, minus some. The data show fewer than 70,000 clones, about four fifths seen once. The CDR3 contains 12 residues. V gave up 5 bases and J gave up 6 bases, with 9 bases separating them. Germline values: CDR1 SGHTA, CDR2 FQGNSA. Pooling was applied to second doses at about 4 or about 12 weeks. This clone was picked up one time. Its specificity is not known. V and J are TRBV7-2 and TRBJ2-3; D possibly corresponds to TRBD2 (5 bases). The input for sequencing was peripheral blood, taken 28 days after the second AZD1222 dose. This receptor was taken from an adult who received the AZD1222 COVID-19 vaccine. The CDR3 DNA reads as TGTGCCAGCAGCACCCCGGGGGATACGCAGTATTTT. Translation gives CASSTPGDTQYF.